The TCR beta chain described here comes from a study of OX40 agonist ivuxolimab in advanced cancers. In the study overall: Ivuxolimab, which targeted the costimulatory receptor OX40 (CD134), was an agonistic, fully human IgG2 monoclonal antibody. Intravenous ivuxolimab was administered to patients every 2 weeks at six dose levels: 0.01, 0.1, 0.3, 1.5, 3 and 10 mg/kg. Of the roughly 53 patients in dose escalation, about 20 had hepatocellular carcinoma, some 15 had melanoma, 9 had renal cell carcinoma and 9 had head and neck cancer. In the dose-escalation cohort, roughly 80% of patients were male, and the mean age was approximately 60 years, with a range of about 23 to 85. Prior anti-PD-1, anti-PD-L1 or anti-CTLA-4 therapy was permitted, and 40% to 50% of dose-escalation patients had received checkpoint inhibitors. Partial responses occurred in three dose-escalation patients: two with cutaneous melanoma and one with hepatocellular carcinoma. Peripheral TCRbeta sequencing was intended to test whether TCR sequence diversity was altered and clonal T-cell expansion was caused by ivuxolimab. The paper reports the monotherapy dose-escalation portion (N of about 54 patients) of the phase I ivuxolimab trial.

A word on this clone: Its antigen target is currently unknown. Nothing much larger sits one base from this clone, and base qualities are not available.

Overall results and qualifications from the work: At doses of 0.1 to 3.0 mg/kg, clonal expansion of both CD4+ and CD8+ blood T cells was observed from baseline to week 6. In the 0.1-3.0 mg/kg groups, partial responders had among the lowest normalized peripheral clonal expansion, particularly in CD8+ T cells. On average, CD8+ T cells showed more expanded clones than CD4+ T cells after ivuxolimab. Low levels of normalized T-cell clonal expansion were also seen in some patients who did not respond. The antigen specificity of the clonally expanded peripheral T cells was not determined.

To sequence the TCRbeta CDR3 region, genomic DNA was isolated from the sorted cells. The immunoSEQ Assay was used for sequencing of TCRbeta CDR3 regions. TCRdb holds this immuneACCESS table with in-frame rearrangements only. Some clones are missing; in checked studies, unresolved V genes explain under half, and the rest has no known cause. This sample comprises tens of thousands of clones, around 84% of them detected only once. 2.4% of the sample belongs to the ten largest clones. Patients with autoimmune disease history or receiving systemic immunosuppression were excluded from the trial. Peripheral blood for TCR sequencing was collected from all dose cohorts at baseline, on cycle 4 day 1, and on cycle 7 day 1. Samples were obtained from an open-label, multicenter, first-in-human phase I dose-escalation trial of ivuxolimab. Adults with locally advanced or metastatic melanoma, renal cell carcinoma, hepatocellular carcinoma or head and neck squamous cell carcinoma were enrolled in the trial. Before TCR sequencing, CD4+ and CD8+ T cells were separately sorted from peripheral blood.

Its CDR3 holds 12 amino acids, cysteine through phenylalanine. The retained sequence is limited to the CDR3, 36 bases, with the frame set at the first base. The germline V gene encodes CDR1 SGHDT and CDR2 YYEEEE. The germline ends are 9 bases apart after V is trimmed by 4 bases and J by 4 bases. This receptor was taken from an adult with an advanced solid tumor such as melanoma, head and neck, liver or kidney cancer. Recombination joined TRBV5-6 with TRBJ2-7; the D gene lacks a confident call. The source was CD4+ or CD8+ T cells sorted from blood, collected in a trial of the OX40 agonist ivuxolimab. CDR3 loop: CASSTRIYEQYF. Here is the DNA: TGTGCCAGCAGCACCAGGATTTACGAGCAGTACTTC.